The TCR beta chain described here comes from a study of blood T cell repertoires in COVID-19 (dated by TCRdb to 2018 to 2020). Regarding the research as a whole: Collaborator samples came from the United States, Italy and Spain and covered acute and convalescent phases of COVID-19. The material from the prospective study consisted of cDNA or gDNA derived from T cells, B-cell-depleted T cells, or PBMCs. Subjects who had been exposed to COVID-19, were actively infected with it, or had recovered from it provided the deeply sampled blood TCRbeta repertoires that made up the dataset. A freely available public database, intended as a resource for researchers studying the immune response to SARS-CoV-2, is where the repertoires were released. The samples were drawn from two sources: the first 160 participants of the ongoing ImmuneRACE study, and 1,200 or so subjects contributed by 6 global collaborators. Nearly every sample came with metadata listing a de-identified subject ID, COVID-19 status, age in years and sex. HLA class I and class II types, where available, came from metadata supplied by the sample provider rather than from assay-based typing. What the work shows at the level of the full study, not this receptor alone: How much clinical and demographic metadata was included differed by source and by participant, and the metadata was provided uncurated.

In the prospective study, participants were roughly 18 to 100 years old, resided in approximately 25 geographic areas of the United States, and were enrolled through a virtual design. In the prospective study, cohorts were assigned on the basis of participant-reported clinical history obtained from a screening survey and a study questionnaire. In the prospective study, whole blood, serum and a nasopharyngeal or oropharyngeal swab were collected from each participant by mobile phlebotomists. Prospective study participants could optionally give additional blood draws and questionnaires over an approximately 2-month period. Before DNA extraction, prospective study blood samples were shipped either frozen or at room temperature. TCRbeta CDR3 regions were amplified from genomic DNA using the immunoSEQ Assay, a bias-controlled multiplex PCR. The authors processed their data as follows. Within the assay, amplification of reference gene primers was used to estimate how many nucleated cells each sample contained. To quantify the absolute abundance of each unique TCRbeta CDR3 rearrangement, sequence reads were collapsed and filtered. For each sample, productive Simpson clonality was calculated as the square root of Simpson's diversity index across productive rearrangements. Held by TCRdb, this immuneACCESS table contains in-frame sequences only and omits some clones. Under half of the omission traces to an unresolved V gene where checked; the cause of the rest is unknown. V, J and clone size reflect that table, while D and trimming were determined from the DNA. The sample contains around 200,000 clones, around 86% of them found a single time. The ten largest clones take up about 6% of the sample.

Details on this clone: What this receptor recognizes is not known. No per-base quality is available; no much larger clone lies one base away.

CDR1 and CDR2 were assigned from the germline V gene (reference sequence) as LGHDT and YNNKEL. The CDR3 covers 18 residues, taking in both the cysteine and the phenylalanine. The only DNA kept is the CDR3, 54 bases in frame from the first base. For this chain, trimming is 4 bases at the V end and 1 base at the J end, and the number of junction bases without a gene match is 7. Material: PBMCs or T cells enriched from blood (not recorded which). The sequence was obtained from a man in his forties or fifties with acute COVID-19. Recombination linked TRBV3-1 (or the pseudogene TRBV3-2) to TRBJ2-1; a stretch of 13 junction bases matches TRBD2. In nucleotide form, the sequence is TGTGCCAGCAGCCGAGGGACTAGCGGGACGAATTCCTACAATGAGCAGTTCTTC. It codes for CASSRGTSGTNSYNEQFF.